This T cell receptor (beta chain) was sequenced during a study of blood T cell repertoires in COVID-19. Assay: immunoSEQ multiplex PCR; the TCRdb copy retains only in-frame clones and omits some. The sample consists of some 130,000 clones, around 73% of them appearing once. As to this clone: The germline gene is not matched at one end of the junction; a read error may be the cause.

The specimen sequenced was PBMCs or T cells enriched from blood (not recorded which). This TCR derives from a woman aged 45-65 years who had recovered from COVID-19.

DNA for the CDR3: TGTGCCAGCAGCCTAGGACAGGCATATGCTGAAGTTTTCTTT. Translated: CASSLGQAYAEVFF. The rearrangement links TRBV5-7 to TRBJ1-1; 7 bases fit TRBD1. TRBV5-7 is filed as an ORF, its function uncertain. This CDR3 spans 14 amino acids.